This T cell receptor beta chain was identified during a study of T cells in Graves' hyperthyroidism and ophthalmopathy. Notes on the study in general: Clonotypes that were expanded in thyroid above 0.001 mostly appeared in blood too.

The table lists this clonotype with many counts. The antigen is not known. V lost 4 bases and J lost 2, with 18 bases in between. Per the germline V gene, CDR1 is SGHRS and CDR2 is YFSETQ. The length of the CDR3 is 16 residues. The source material, RNA transcripts, was used to amplify TCR beta CDR3 regions. The HTBI primer set served for first-round RT-PCR of the TCR CDR3. TCRdb analysed the multiplex PCR reads with MiXCR anew, one entry per CDR3 protein. The repertoire holds hundreds of thousands of distinct CDR3 sequences, with roughly 14% as singletons. This sequence was found in a middle-aged woman with Graves' ophthalmopathy. The sequenced material came from blood. V and J are TRBV5-1 and TRBJ2-5; D ambiguous. CDR3 residues: CASSRPSPSPQETQYF. The CDR3 bases are TGCGCCAGCAGCCGTCCTTCCCCATCCCCTCAAGAGACCCAGTACTTC.